This T cell receptor (beta chain) appears in the sequencing data of a study of blood T cell repertoires in COVID-19. The assay was immunoSEQ multiplex PCR, and TCRdb's table has in-frame clones only and misses some. Found here are fewer than 85,000 clones, around 90% of them singletons; the top ten hold 0.95% to 1.3%. The germline V and J ends were trimmed by 6 bases and 7 bases, with 13 bases remaining between them. Germline CDR1 and CDR2: MNHNY and SVGAGI (reference sequence). The CDR3 runs 13 residues. The TCR comes from a woman in her 50s in a cohort sampled during active COVID-19. The chain combines TRBV6-6 with TRBJ1-5, with D possibly TRBD1 on 5 matching bases. The sample consisted of peripheral blood. The CDR3 DNA follows: TGTGCCAGCAGACCCGGGGGGGGGCAGCCCCAGCATTTT. Residues: CASRPGGGQPQHF.